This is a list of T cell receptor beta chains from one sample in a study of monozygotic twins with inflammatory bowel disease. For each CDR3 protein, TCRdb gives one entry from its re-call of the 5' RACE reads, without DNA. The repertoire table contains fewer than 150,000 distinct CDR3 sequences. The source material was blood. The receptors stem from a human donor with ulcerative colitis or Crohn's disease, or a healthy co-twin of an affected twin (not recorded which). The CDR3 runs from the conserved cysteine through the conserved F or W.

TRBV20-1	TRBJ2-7	CSARDQGGTTVYEQYF
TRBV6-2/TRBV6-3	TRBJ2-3	CASSLAGPTDTQYF
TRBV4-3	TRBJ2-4	CASSQDWGGLAKNIQYF
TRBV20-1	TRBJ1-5	CSASEKGYSNQPQHF
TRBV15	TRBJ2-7	CATSTVDRLTYEQYF
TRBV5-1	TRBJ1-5	CASSLAGNSDQPQHF
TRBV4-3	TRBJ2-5	CASSQGLRQDQETQYF
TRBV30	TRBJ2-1	CAWSDPGGRSYNEQFF
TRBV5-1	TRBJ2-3	CASRAGDPYADTQYF
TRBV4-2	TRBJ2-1	CASSRMGEGGLSYNEQFF
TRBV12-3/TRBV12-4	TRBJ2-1	CAIESGSNEQFF
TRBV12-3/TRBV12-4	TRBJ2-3	CASRSLAGGPGDTQYF
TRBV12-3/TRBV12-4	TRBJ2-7	CASSGRDLTYEQYF